A single TCR beta chain is shown here with its context. What it binds is unknown. CDR1 SGHTA and CDR2 FQGNSA come from the germline V gene. The V gene lost 3 bases and the J gene lost 2 bases, with 9 bases spanning the gap. The length of the CDR3 is 14 residues. The record originates from a study of vaccination effects on CD4 cells after COVID-19. Study in general: Every well housed around 2.1 million PBMC, which grew in culture alongside 8.5 to 10 IU/ml IL-2 and 10 ug/ml peptides.

Profiling relied on immunoSEQ multiplex PCR, and the TCRdb table lists in-frame clones only, not all of them. This sample has fewer than 40,000 clones, with just under 75% found just once. Study-wide findings and caveats: A shortage of convalescent patients and an absence of early post-infection timepoints characterized the study. Vaccine- and infection-induced clones showed marked clonal contraction late following vaccination.

When ten to eleven days of culture had elapsed, CD4+ T cells were isolated. Vaccination of participants consisted of two doses of either the BNT162b2 or mRNA-1273 vaccine. Each culture had half its medium swapped for IL-2 medium on days 3 and 7. This receptor was obtained from a human donor who received a COVID-19 vaccine. The source material was CD4+ T cells from PBMCs cultured without peptide, sampled after COVID-19 vaccination. The chain joins TRBV7-2 to TRBJ2-3; D might be TRBD1 (5 bases). CDR3 coding DNA: TGTGCCAGCAGCTTTCAGACAGACACAGATACGCAGTATTTT. It yields the protein CASSFQTDTDTQYF. Based on the CDR3 plus reference TRBV7-2 and TRBJ2-3, the full variable domain is GAGVSQSPSNKVTEKGKDVELRCDPISGHTALYWYRQSLGQGLEFLIYFQGNSAPDKSGLPSDRFSAERTGGSVSTLTIQRTQQEDSAVYLCASSFQTDTDTQYFGPGTRLTVL.